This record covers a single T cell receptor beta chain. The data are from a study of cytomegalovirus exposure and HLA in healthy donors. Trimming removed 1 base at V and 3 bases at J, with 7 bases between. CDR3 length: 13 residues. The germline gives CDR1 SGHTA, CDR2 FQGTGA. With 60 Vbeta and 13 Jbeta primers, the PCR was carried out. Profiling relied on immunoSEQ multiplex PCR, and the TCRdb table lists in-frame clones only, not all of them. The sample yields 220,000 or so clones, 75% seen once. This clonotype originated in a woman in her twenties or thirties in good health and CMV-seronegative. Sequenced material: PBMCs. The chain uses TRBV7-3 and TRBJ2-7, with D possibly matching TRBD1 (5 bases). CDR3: CASSLRGSYEQYF. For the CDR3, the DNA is TGTGCCAGCAGCTTAAGGGGCAGCTACGAGCAGTACTTC.